This record concerns one TCR beta chain sequence. The sample belongs to a study of T cell responses to AZD1222 COVID-19 vaccine. Generated by immunoSEQ multiplex PCR, the TCRdb table keeps only in-frame clones and is missing some. The profile shows about 160,000 clones, about 88% of them singletons. The CDR3 is 14 amino acids. The germline V gene has CDR1 SGHTA and CDR2 FQGNSA. V dropped 3 bases and J dropped 2 bases, with 10 bases sitting between them. V gene TRBV7-2 combines with J gene TRBJ1-2; D is unresolved. Specimen: peripheral blood, collected on day 0 of AZD1222 vaccination. This sequence was found in an adult in good health. CDR3 protein: CASSFPGENYGYTF. In DNA form, the CDR3 reads TGTGCCAGCAGCTTCCCGGGAGAAAACTATGGCTACACCTTC.